Listed here are 20 T cell receptor beta chains from one sample, sequenced in a study of prognosis after radiotherapy for stage I lung cancer. TCR beta CDR3 was amplified from genomic DNA by two-round multiplex PCR. Gene-specific primers for each TRBV and TRBJ gene drove first-round PCR. A single record per CDR3 protein comes from TCRdb applying MiXCR to the multiplex PCR reads. The sample contains nearly 25,000 distinct CDR3 sequences, 35% to 40% of which appear only once. Sequenced here: PBMCs, sampled before or after stereotactic body radiation therapy (not recorded which). The receptors stem from a donor aged 50 or older with non-small cell lung cancer.

This clonotype was counted ten times or more. The chain couples TRBV28 to TRBJ1-2; TRBD1 aligns across 7 bases. The germline V gene has CDR1 MDHEN and CDR2 SYDVKM. The CDR3 runs to 13 residues. After removal of 9 bases from V and 4 bases from J, the junction contained 8 bases not matched to a gene. CDR3 sequence reads: CASSPQGTYGYTF. CDR3 in DNA: TGTGCCAGTTCGCCACAGGGGACCTATGGCTACACCTTC.

This clonotype was seen only a few times. A far larger clone is a single base away, which makes a read error likely. The rearrangement links TRBV6-6 to TRBJ1-2, with D possibly being TRBD1 (5 bases). V was pared by 0 bases and J by 3 bases, with 17 bases between. From germline, CDR1 is MNHNY and CDR2 SVGAGI (reference sequence). CDR3 length: 17 residues. For the CDR3, the DNA is TGTGCCAGCAGTTACTCGAAGTCCGGTGACAGTTACTATGGCTACACCTTC. The encoded protein is CASSYSKSGDSYYGYTF.

This clonotype has ten or more counts. This rearrangement joins TRBV6-2 or TRBV6-3 to TRBJ2-7, with a weak D call TRBD1 (5 bases). V was cut by 0 bases and J by 2 bases, with 11 bases left in between. Germline V gene sequence: CDR1 MNHEY, CDR2 SVGEGT. The CDR3 has 15 residues. CDR3 sequence: CASSYSTDGPYEQYF. CDR3 DNA: TGTGCCAGCAGTTACTCGACAGACGGCCCCTACGAGCAGTACTTC.

Remarks on this clonotype: A far larger clone lies a single base away; this is likely a read error. This sequence joins TRBV6-5 and TRBJ1-1, with D perhaps matching TRBD1 (6 bases). CDR3 size: 14 residues. Germline loops: CDR1 MNHEY, CDR2 SVGAGI. As DNA, the CDR3 is TGTGCCGGCAGTCAAACAGGGTCCCGGACTGAAGCTTTCTTT. This translates into CAGSQTGSRTEAFF.

In its sample, this clonotype was seen many times. Here the CDR3 reads CASSLNRGGQPQHF. The CDR3 DNA reads TGTGCCAGCAGCCTTAACAGGGGGGGTCAGCCCCAGCATTTT. This sequence joins TRBV11-2 and TRBJ1-5; 8 positions match TRBD1. Germline CDR1 reads SGHAT; CDR2 reads FQNNGV. J was trimmed by 6 bases and V by 5 bases; bases with no gene match: 6. This CDR3 comprises 14 residues.

This clonotype was counted at least ten times. This chain uses TRBV12-3 or TRBV12-4 with TRBJ2-5, with D tentatively TRBD2 (5 bases). The CDR3 sequence is 13 residues long. V was pared by 6 bases and J by 2 bases, with 10 bases between. Here the CDR3 DNA reads TGTGCCAGCAGCTCTAGCTCTCAAGAGACCCAGTACTTC. Translated, it gives CASSSSSQETQYF.

This clonotype was found many times. CDR3 nucleotide sequence: TGTGCCAGCAGCCAAGACTACGGGCGGGGGGAAGCTTTCTTT. This codes for CASSQDYGRGEAFF. This chain uses TRBV3-1 with TRBJ1-1, with TRBD1 as a possible D gene (5 bases). From germline, CDR1 is LGHDT and CDR2 YNNKEL (reference sequence). V lost 0 bases and J 8 bases, leaving 13 bases between the germline ends. The length of the CDR3 is 14 residues.

In its sample, this clonotype was seen many times. V gene TRBV7-9 combines with J gene TRBJ2-3; no clear D. This CDR3 comprises 13 residues. Trimming stripped 6 bases from V and 3 bases from J, with 10 bases between. Germline CDR1 and CDR2: SEHNR and FQNEAQ (reference sequence). CDR3 in amino acids: CASRTGETDTQYF. The CDR3 DNA reads TGTGCCAGCAGGACCGGCGAGACAGATACGCAGTATTTT.

J is TRBJ1-1 and V is TRBV14; no reliable D call. Per the germline V gene, CDR1 is SGHDN and CDR2 is FVKESK. The V gene lost 2 bases and the J gene lost 4 bases, with 8 bases spanning the gap. The CDR3 consists of 13 residues. The CDR3 here is CASSQSRVTEAFF. The CDR3, as DNA: TGTGCCAGCAGCCAATCCCGGGTCACTGAAGCTTTCTTT. The full variable domain, with the rest looked up from reference TRBV14 and TRBJ1-1, is EAGVTQFPSHSVIEKGQTVTLRCDPISGHDNLYWYRRVMGKEIKFLLHFVKESKQDESGMPNNRFLAERTGGTYSTLKVQPAELEDSGVYFCASSQSRVTEAFFGQGTRLTVV.

This clonotype was recorded many times. This chain uses TRBV7-9 with TRBJ2-1; D could derive from TRBD1 or TRBD2 (5 bases each). Germline V gene sequence: CDR1 SEHNR, CDR2 FQNEAQ (reference sequence). There are 14 residues in the CDR3. The germline V and J ends were trimmed by 5 bases and 2 bases, with 10 bases remaining between them. The CDR3 sequence: CASSLRGAYNEQFF. The CDR3 DNA sequence: TGTGCCAGCAGCCTCCGGGGCGCCTACAATGAGCAGTTCTTC.

At least ten counts were recorded for this clonotype. V and J are TRBV7-3 and TRBJ2-6; no clear D. Germline CDR1 and CDR2: SGHTA and FQGTGA. This CDR3 region has 15 residues. Trimming stripped 2 bases from V and 0 bases from J, with 5 bases between. CDR3 residues: CASSLSDSGANVLTF. Written as DNA, the CDR3 is TGTGCCAGCAGCTTATCTGACTCTGGGGCCAACGTCCTGACTTTC.

This clonotype came up many times. The CDR3 protein is CASSKAGVSEQFF. The DNA for the CDR3 is TGTGCCAGCAGCAAAGCGGGAGTGAGTGAGCAGTTCTTC. The V call is TRBV7-8, the J call TRBJ2-1; TRBD2 agrees at 8 bases. With 5 bases clipped from V and 9 bases from J, the junction kept 6 bases outside the gene matches. This CDR3 is 13 amino acids long. The germline V gene has CDR1 SGHVS and CDR2 FQNEAQ.

This clonotype was observed many times. V and J are TRBV28 and TRBJ1-2, with a weak D call TRBD1 (6 bases). Germline lookup yields CDR1 MDHEN and CDR2 SYDVKM. V was shortened by 5 bases and J by 9 bases, with 22 bases between the two germline ends. This CDR3 region has 15 residues. The CDR3 DNA reads TGTGCCAGCAGTACCCCGGAGGGGGGGAGGACTAGCTACACCTTC. Translating gives CASSTPEGGRTSYTF.

This clonotype was seen at least ten times. The chain has TRBV7-9 and TRBJ1-3; 10 bases map to TRBD1. Unmatched junction bases numbered 4, after V lost 4 bases and J lost 4 bases. CDR3 length: 15 amino acids. Per germline, CDR1 SEHNR and CDR2 FQNEAQ (reference sequence). DNA for the CDR3: TGTGCCAGCAGCTCCGGACAGGGGGACGGAAACACCATATATTTT. Translated, it gives CASSSGQGDGNTIYF.

This clonotype was recorded at least ten times. This chain uses TRBV9 with TRBJ2-7; D may be TRBD2 (6 bases). Trimming took off 4 bases at V and 2 bases at J, with 19 bases between the two ends. Germline lookup yields CDR1 SGDLS and CDR2 YYNGEE. The CDR3 sequence is 16 residues long. CDR3 region: CASSRTRTNPTYEQYF. The CDR3 DNA follows: TGTGCCAGCAGCCGCACCAGGACTAATCCCACCTACGAGCAGTACTTC. The entire variable domain, with the rest obtained from reference TRBV9 and TRBJ2-7, is as follows: DSGVTQTPKHLITATGQRVTLRCSPRSGDLSVYWYQQSLDQGLQFLIQYYNGEERAKGNILERFSAQQFPDLHSELNLSSLELGDSALYFCASSRTRTNPTYEQYFGPGTRLTVT.

In its sample, this clonotype was seen a few times. A read error is the likely source, as a far larger clone sits one nucleotide away. This chain uses TRBV6-9 with TRBJ1-2; D gene uncertain. Germline V lookup: CDR1 MNHGY, CDR2 SVAAGI. The CDR3 runs 16 residues. Trimming pared 4 bases from V and 0 bases from J, leaving 15 bases between. The CDR3 region has the DNA TGTGCCAGCAGTTTAACCCAAAGTCTGTCTAACTATGGCTACACCTTC. Its translation is CASSLTQSLSNYGYTF.

This clonotype was detected many times. V usage is TRBV12-5 and J usage is TRBJ1-5, with D perhaps TRBD1 (6 bases). With 4 bases removed from V and 5 bases from J, the gap between germline ends came to 9 bases. CDR1 is LGHNT, CDR2 FRNRAP, per germline. The CDR3 sequence is 13 residues long. The CDR3 DNA reads as TGTGCTAGTGGTTCCAACAGGGATCAGCCCCAGCATTTT. Protein product: CASGSNRDQPQHF.

This clonotype was seen more than once but under ten times. This sequence may be a read error, since a much larger clone differs from it by one base. The V call is TRBV24-1, the J call TRBJ2-5; 10 bases align to TRBD1. The V gene's germline CDR1 is KGHDR and CDR2 SFDVKD. The CDR3 totals 15 residues. CDR3 sequence (DNA): TGTACCACCAGTGATCCGGGACAGGGGCAGGAGACCCAGTACTTC. Translation gives CTTSDPGQGQETQYF.

This clonotype came up a few times. Because it lacks the conserved phenylalanine or tryptophan at the end, this CDR3 is likely a read error. This chain links TRBV24-1 with TRBJ2-3, with D unresolved. CDR3 length: 13 amino acids. Deletions cut 4 bases from V and 6 bases from J, with 10 bases between. CDR1 and CDR2 (germline): KGHDR, SFDVKD. The CDR3 here is CATSDLTRDTQYL. The CDR3 DNA reads TGTGCCACCAGTGACCTAACGCGGGATACGCAGTATCTT.

This clonotype was picked up one time. The CDR3 here is CASSFGCSVYTF. The DNA of the CDR3 is TGTGCCAGCAGCTTCGGGTGTAGCGTCTACACCTTC. J is TRBJ1-2 and V is TRBV7-9; no firm D call. Germline V CDR1 and CDR2: SEHNR, FQNEAQ (reference sequence). CDR3 size: 12 residues. V lost 3 bases and J 10 bases, leaving 12 bases between the germline ends.